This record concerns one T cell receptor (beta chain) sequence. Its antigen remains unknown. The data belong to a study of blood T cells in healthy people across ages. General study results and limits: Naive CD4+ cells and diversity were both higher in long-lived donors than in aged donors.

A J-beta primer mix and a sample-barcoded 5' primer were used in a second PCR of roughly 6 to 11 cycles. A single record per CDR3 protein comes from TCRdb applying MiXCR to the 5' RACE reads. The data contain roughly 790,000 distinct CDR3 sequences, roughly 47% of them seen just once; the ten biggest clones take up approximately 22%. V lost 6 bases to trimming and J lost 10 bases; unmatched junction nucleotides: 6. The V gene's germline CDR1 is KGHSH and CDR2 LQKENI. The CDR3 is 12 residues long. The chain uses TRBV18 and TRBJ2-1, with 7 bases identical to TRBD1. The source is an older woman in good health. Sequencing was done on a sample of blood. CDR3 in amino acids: CASSDQQGEQFF. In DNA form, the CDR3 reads TGTGCCAGCTCGGACCAACAGGGGGAGCAGTTCTTC.